The clone carrying this T cell receptor (beta chain) has a count of ten or more. This record belongs to a study of T cells after yellow fever vaccination. TCRdb redid the calling of the 5' RACE reads with MiXCR, one entry per CDR3 protein. The repertoire consists of 250,000 to 400,000 distinct CDR3 sequences, with over 4% occurring once and the leading ten covering around 23%. V dropped 1 base and J dropped 1 base, with 2 bases sitting between them. Germline lookup yields CDR1 LGHDT and CDR2 YNNKEL (reference sequence). This CDR3 is built from 13 residues. The specimen comprised PBMCs, sampled 5 days after the yellow fever booster vaccination. The source is a man aged 18-30 years who received the YFV17D yellow fever vaccine. This chain links TRBV3-1 with TRBJ1-5; D gene uncertain. Written as DNA, the CDR3 is TGTGCCAGCAGCCAAGGAAGCAATCAGCCCCAGCATTTT. Translated, it gives CASSQGSNQPQHF.